The present entry profiles one T cell receptor beta chain with its context. Methods used by the authors: Amplification of reference gene primers was used by the study to estimate nucleated cell counts. Some clones are missing from TCRdb's copy, which holds only in-frame ones; the method was immunoSEQ multiplex PCR. The V and J calls and clone size were taken over from that table, and D and trimming were inferred from the DNA. This table has 250,000 to 300,000 clones, approximately 86% appearing once. Germline V gene data show CDR1 as MNHNS and CDR2 as SASEGT. The CDR3 is made up of 15 amino acids. The junction had 7 bases not matched to a gene; V was cut back by 3 bases and J by 7 bases. The source of the sample is a study of blood T cell repertoires in COVID-19. Looking at the study overall: COVID-19 samples collected from the United States, Italy and Spain covered acute and convalescent phases. In each case, the material was cDNA or gDNA derived from T cells, B-cell-depleted T cells, or PBMCs.

Seattle's cohort entered during active infection and was followed longitudinally. The V and J genes are TRBV6-1 and TRBJ2-7; 12 bases agree with TRBD2. This receptor was taken from a woman in her sixties or seventies with COVID-19, enrolled during active disease. The sample comprised peripheral blood. The CDR3 protein is CASSDRTSGIGEQYF. The CDR3 DNA reads as TGTGCCAGCAGTGATCGGACTAGCGGGATCGGAGAGCAGTACTTC.